One and the same sample provided the 30 T cell receptor beta chains below, sequenced in a study of T cells in Graves' hyperthyroidism and ophthalmopathy. Amplified regions were TCR beta CDR3 sequences from RNA transcripts. First-round RT-PCR targeting the TCR CDR3 was performed with the HTBI primer set. MiXCR was run by TCRdb on the multiplex PCR reads, yielding one entry per CDR3 protein. In the table there are a few hundred thousand distinct CDR3 sequences, approximately 14% of which are singletons. The sequencing sample was made of blood. Every receptor here comes from a woman aged 25 to 39 with Graves' hyperthyroidism.

In this sample, this clonotype turned up a few times. The J gene is TRBJ1-6, the V gene TRBV27; no definite D call. Germline CDR1 reads MNHEY; CDR2 reads SMNVEV (reference sequence). V lost 6 bases and J lost 9, with 12 bases in between. The CDR3 consists of 13 residues. The CDR3 DNA is TGTGCCAGCAGCCATCAGACGGGTTCACCCCTCCACTTT. Its translation is CASSHQTGSPLHF.

Of note for this clonotype: This may stem from a read error, because a much larger clone lies one nucleotide away. V gene TRBV15 combines with J gene TRBJ2-7; D might be TRBD2 (6 bases). The CDR3 runs to 17 residues. Germline V gene lookup returns CDR1 LNHNV and CDR2 YYDKDF (reference sequence). The CDR3: CAASTNLGRGAPYEQYF. The CDR3 DNA is TGTGCCGCCAGCACCAATTTGGGACGCGGGGCCCCCTACGAGCAGTACTTC. Full variable domain (outside the CDR3, taken from reference TRBV15 and TRBJ2-7): DAMVIQNPRYQVTQFGKPVTLSCSQTLNHNVMYWYQQKSSQAPKLLFHYYDKDFNNEADTPDNFQSRRPNTSFCFLDIRSPGLGDTAMYLCAASTNLGRGAPYEQYFGPGTRLTVT.

This clonotype was picked up many times. The chain uses TRBV28 and TRBJ1-2, with 10 bases that match TRBD1. V shed 9 bases and J 8 bases; nucleotides not matched to a gene: 12. CDR3 size: 14 residues. Germline CDR1 MDHEN, CDR2 SYDVKM. The CDR3 spells CASQVAGQGKGYTF. CDR3 sequence (DNA): TGTGCCAGTCAGGTAGCGGGACAGGGGAAAGGCTACACCTTC.

The chain carries TRBV4-2 and TRBJ2-3; no reliable D call. This CDR3 spans 18 amino acids. Per germline, CDR1 LGHNA and CDR2 YNFKEQ. Trimming stripped 0 bases from V and 3 bases from J, with 19 bases between. The CDR3 region has the DNA TGTGCCAGCAGCCAAGAGGTAGTTGGGGTTGGTGTGACAGATACGCAGTATTTT. Translation gives CASSQEVVGVGVTDTQYF.

At least ten counts were recorded for this clonotype. The rearrangement joins TRBV12-3 or TRBV12-4 to TRBJ1-2; D is uncertain. The V gene lost 3 bases and the J gene lost 6 bases, with 14 bases spanning the gap. The CDR3 is made up of 14 amino acids. The CDR3 sequence is CASSLPVQKHGYTF. DNA of the CDR3: TGTGCCAGCAGTTTGCCCGTCCAGAAACATGGCTACACCTTC.

This clonotype was seen only a few times. The chain's CDR3 is CASSLAGPPSTDTQYF. In nucleotides, the CDR3 is TGTGCCAGCAGCTTAGCCGGACCACCAAGCACAGATACGCAGTATTTT. V gene TRBV7-9 combines with J gene TRBJ2-3, with unresolved D. From germline, CDR1 is SEHNR and CDR2 FQNEAQ (reference sequence). Trimming removed 0 bases at V and 0 bases at J, with 10 bases between. The CDR3 covers 16 residues.

The chain is built from TRBV7-8 and TRBJ2-7; 11 bases line up with TRBD2. Germline values: CDR1 SGHVS, CDR2 FQNEAQ. The trim removed 4 bases at V and 1 base at J, leaving 12 bases unmatched. The CDR3 covers 18 residues. The CDR3 nucleotides read TGTGCCAGCAGCTCAGGGGGACTAGCGGAGCCCTATTCCTACGAGCAGTACTTC. It encodes CASSSGGLAEPYSYEQYF.

In its sample, this clonotype was seen many times. The V gene is TRBV20-1, the J gene TRBJ2-3, with a weak D call TRBD1 (6 bases). Per germline, CDR1 DFQATT and CDR2 SNEGSKA (reference sequence). The ends were cut back, 3 bases at V and 6 bases at J, with 10 bases in the middle. The CDR3 is made up of 12 amino acids. CDR3 amino acids: CSASTGTDTQYF. The CDR3 coding sequence is TGCAGTGCTAGTACAGGGACGGATACGCAGTATTTT.

This clonotype was counted between two and nine times. The chain has TRBV20-1 and TRBJ1-1, with D tentatively TRBD1 (6 bases). The CDR3 length is 16 residues. V was shortened by 0 bases and J by 2 bases, with 16 bases between the two germline ends. Germline V gene sequence: CDR1 DFQATT, CDR2 SNEGSKA (reference sequence). CDR3 in DNA: TGCAGTGCTAGAGACCCTGGGAGGGGGGGAAACACTGAAGCTTTCTTT. This codes for CSARDPGRGGNTEAFF.

In its sample, this clonotype was seen many times. The DNA of the CDR3 is TGTGCCAGCTCACCCTACAACCAACAGGGATTTGACTACACCTTC. As protein: CASSPYNQQGFDYTF. V is TRBV18 and J is TRBJ1-2; D is perhaps TRBD1 (6 bases). The CDR3 contains 15 residues. Germline assignment: CDR1 KGHSH and CDR2 LQKENI. V lost 3 bases, J lost 10 bases, and 21 bases lay in between. The full variable domain, completed using reference TRBV18 and TRBJ1-2, is NAGVMQNPRHLVRRRGQEARLRCSPMKGHSHVYWYRQLPEEGLKFMVYLQKENIIDESGMPKERFSAEFPKEGPSILRIQQVVRGDSAAYFCASSPYNQQGFDYTFGSGTRLTVV.

In its sample, this clonotype was seen many times. The chain recombines TRBV27 with TRBJ2-1, with TRBD2 matching over 7 bases. The J segment lost 0 bases and the V segment lost 1 base, leaving 3 bases of the junction unmatched. This CDR3 has 16 amino acids. The germline V gene has CDR1 MNHEY and CDR2 SMNVEV (reference sequence). This chain's CDR3 is CASSLYGGSSYNEQFF. In nucleotides, the CDR3 is TGTGCCAGCAGTTTATATGGCGGGAGCTCCTACAATGAGCAGTTCTTC.

This clonotype was recorded many times. The chain carries TRBV12-3 or TRBV12-4 and TRBJ1-1, with D possibly being TRBD1 (5 bases). This CDR3 has 13 amino acids. Between the trimmed V and J ends, which lost 3 bases and 7 bases, there was a span of 12 bases. The CDR3 region has the DNA TGTGCCAGCAGTTTGGTCAGGGTTGGTGAAGCTTTCTTT. Protein sequence: CASSLVRVGEAFF.

V usage is TRBV9 and J usage is TRBJ2-6; no reliable D call. Germline lookup yields CDR1 SGDLS and CDR2 YYNGEE. This CDR3 has 17 residues. Trimming removed 1 base from V and 0 bases from J, with 11 bases in between. The CDR3 sequence is CASSVYEHRSGANVLTF. The CDR3 DNA is TGTGCCAGCAGCGTATATGAACATCGCTCTGGGGCCAACGTCCTGACTTTC.

This clonotype was detected many times. V and J are TRBV11-3 and TRBJ2-1, with D possibly TRBD2 on 5 matching bases. Germline V gene lookup returns CDR1 SGHNT and CDR2 YENEEA. The V gene lost 1 base and the J gene lost 8 bases, with 9 bases spanning the gap. The CDR3 is 13 residues long. CDR3 sequence: CASSLANSDEQFF. CDR3 DNA sequence: TGTGCCAGCAGCTTAGCGAATAGCGATGAGCAGTTCTTC.

This clonotype was counted at least ten times. The rearrangement links TRBV5-1 to TRBJ2-2; D is perhaps TRBD1 (6 bases). From germline, CDR1 is SGHRS and CDR2 YFSETQ. V gave up 3 bases and J gave up 1 base, with 13 bases separating them. The CDR3 runs 16 residues. DNA of the CDR3: TGCGCCAGCAGCTACGCCGGGACACTGAACACCGGGGAGCTGTTTTTT. As protein: CASSYAGTLNTGELFF.

This clonotype was counted many times. J is TRBJ2-5 and V is TRBV11-3; TRBD2 aligns across 11 bases. In germline, CDR1 is SGHNT, CDR2 YENEEA. Unmatched junction bases numbered 3, after V lost 5 bases and J lost 1 base. This CDR3 is 15 amino acids long. The CDR3 nucleotides are TGTGCCAGCAGCGGACTAGCGGGTGGCCAAGAGACCCAGTACTTC. This gives the protein CASSGLAGGQETQYF.

In DNA, the CDR3 is TGCAGCGCCGGGGACCGGTACTACGAGCAGTACTTC. Translated: CSAGDRYYEQYF. The V call is TRBV29-1, the J call TRBJ2-7; D is tentatively TRBD1 or TRBD2 (5 bases each). Trimming shortened V by 7 bases and J by 3 bases, and 13 bases separated the two germline ends. CDR1 and CDR2 from the germline V gene are SQVTM and ANQGSEA. The CDR3 is 12 residues long.

The sample holds many counts of this clonotype. This chain links TRBV13 with TRBJ1-1, with TRBD1 matching over 11 bases. The CDR3 loop spans 15 amino acids. Germline V gene data show CDR1 as PRHDT and CDR2 as FYEKMQ (reference sequence). J gave up 3 bases and V 5 bases, and 5 bases lay outside the gene matches. The CDR3 loop is CASSPRDRGYTEAFF. CDR3 nucleotides: TGTGCCAGCAGCCCGCGGGACAGGGGGTACACTGAAGCTTTCTTT. The full variable domain, completed using reference TRBV13 and TRBJ1-1, is AAGVIQSPRHLIKEKRETATLKCYPIPRHDTVYWYQQGPGQDPQFLISFYEKMQSDKGSIPDRFSAQQFSDYHSELNMSSLELGDSALYFCASSPRDRGYTEAFFGQGTRLTVV.

This rearrangement joins TRBV4-1 to TRBJ2-1, with 12 bases aligning to TRBD1. Germline V gene data show CDR1 as MGHRA and CDR2 as YSYEKL. The CDR3 totals 17 residues. The ends lost 1 base at V and 3 bases at J; junction bases unmatched: 4. For the CDR3, the DNA is TGCGCCAGCAGCCAAGCCGGGACAGGGGGCCTCTACAATGAGCAGTTCTTC. Its protein is CASSQAGTGGLYNEQFF.

This clonotype was observed many times. The chain combines TRBV7-2 with TRBJ2-7; 11 bases align to TRBD2. Germline V gene data show CDR1 as SGHTA and CDR2 as FQGNSA. The CDR3 runs to 15 residues. The J segment lost 1 base and the V segment lost 5 bases, leaving 4 bases of the junction unmatched. CDR3 sequence reads: CASSIVAGGSYEQYF. For the CDR3, the DNA is TGTGCCAGCAGCATCGTAGCGGGAGGGTCCTACGAGCAGTACTTC.

This chain uses TRBV3-1 with TRBJ2-1; 9 positions agree with TRBD2. The V gene end was trimmed by 0 bases and the J gene end by 6 bases; junction bases not matched to a gene: 12. The germline V gene has CDR1 LGHDT and CDR2 YNNKEL (reference sequence). The CDR3 is 18 amino acids. CDR3 DNA: TGTGCCAGCAGCCAAGATCGGGTAGCGGGAGCGTCGGCCAATGAGCAGTTCTTC. It is translated as CASSQDRVAGASANEQFF.

This chain links TRBV5-1 with TRBJ2-5, with 7 bases that match TRBD1. Trimming at V came to 2 bases and at J to 2 bases, leaving 6 bases not matched to a gene. This CDR3 has 15 amino acids. The germline CDR1 and CDR2 sequences are SGHRS and YFSETQ. The CDR3 protein is CASSLQPGQQETQYF. CDR3 in DNA: TGCGCCAGCAGCTTACAACCGGGACAGCAAGAGACCCAGTACTTC.

This clonotype was observed at least ten times. This chain links TRBV3-1 with TRBJ1-5; a possible D gene is TRBD1 (6 bases). The CDR3 is made up of 17 amino acids. V lost 0 bases and J 1 base, leaving 13 bases between the germline ends. The germline V gene encodes CDR1 LGHDT and CDR2 YNNKEL (reference sequence). CDR3 residues: CASSQDQGRGSNQPQHF. As DNA, the CDR3 is TGTGCCAGCAGCCAAGACCAGGGGCGTGGGAGCAATCAGCCCCAGCATTTT. Filled out from reference TRBV3-1 and TRBJ1-5, the complete variable domain reads DTAVSQTPKYLVTQMGNDKSIKCEQNLGHDTMYWYKQDSKKFLKIMFSYNNKELIINETVPNRFSPKSPDKAHLNLHINSLELGDSAVYFCASSQDQGRGSNQPQHFGDGTRLSIL.

This clonotype was found many times. The CDR3 here is CSASRQTVSSYEQYF. Here the CDR3 DNA reads TGCAGTGCCAGTAGACAGACCGTCAGCTCCTACGAGCAGTACTTC. The chain recombines TRBV20-1 with TRBJ2-7, with a possible D match to TRBD1 (5 bases). Per the germline V gene, CDR1 is DFQATT and CDR2 is SNEGSKA (reference sequence). Trimming took off 6 bases at V and 0 bases at J, with 18 bases between the two ends. This CDR3 has 15 residues.

V is TRBV6-5 and J is TRBJ2-7; D unclear. Germline CDR1 is MNHEY and CDR2 is SVGAGI. Trimming removed 2 bases from V and 5 bases from J, with 7 bases in between. CDR3 length: 12 residues. The CDR3 loop is CASSYRPDEQYF. The CDR3 DNA reads as TGTGCCAGCAGTTACCGCCCTGACGAGCAGTACTTC.

This clonotype was seen a few times. The rearrangement uses TRBV27 and TRBJ1-4; TRBD1 aligns across 7 bases. V was clipped by 2 bases and J by 4 bases; unmatched bases: 1. CDR1 is MNHEY, CDR2 SMNVEV, per germline (reference sequence). The length of the CDR3 is 14 residues. This chain's CDR3 is CASSLDRVNEKLFF. The CDR3 DNA follows: TGTGCCAGCAGTTTAGACAGGGTTAATGAAAAACTGTTTTTT.

This chain links TRBV6-1 with TRBJ1-2, with TRBD1 matching 9 bases. V shed 5 bases, J shed 7 bases, and the junction held 8 bases outside the gene matches. CDR1 is MNHNS, CDR2 SASEGT, per germline. This CDR3 contains 14 residues. CDR3 region: CASSKGTGWSGYTF. Here the CDR3 DNA reads TGTGCCAGCAGTAAAGGGACAGGGTGGAGTGGCTACACCTTC.

This clonotype showed up just a few times. In nucleotides, the CDR3 is TGTGCCAGCAGCTTAGTAGGCAGGGTGTACACCGGGGAGCTGTTTTTT. This gives the protein CASSLVGRVYTGELFF. This rearrangement joins TRBV7-2 to TRBJ2-2; a weak D match, TRBD1 (5 bases). Trimming shortened V by 1 base and J by 3 bases, and 12 bases separated the two germline ends. CDR3 size: 16 residues. From germline, CDR1 is SGHTA and CDR2 FQGNSA.

This clonotype was counted ten times or more. The gene calls are TRBV29-1 and TRBJ2-3, with a tentative D call TRBD2 (5 bases). The germline CDR1 and CDR2 sequences are SQVTM and ANQGSEA. The V end was cut by 4 bases, the J end by 0 bases, with 14 bases between. There are 15 residues in the CDR3. CDR3 sequence reads: CSVGGGITSTDTQYF. CDR3 sequence (DNA): TGCAGCGTTGGCGGAGGAATAACTAGCACAGATACGCAGTATTTT.

This clonotype was counted at least ten times. This rearrangement joins TRBV3-1 to TRBJ2-1, with 12 bases that match TRBD1. Germline values: CDR1 LGHDT, CDR2 YNNKEL (reference sequence). The CDR3 is made up of 15 amino acids. V shed 4 bases and J 8 bases; nucleotides not matched to a gene: 6. Written as DNA, the CDR3 is TGTGCCAGCAGCCGCACCGGGACAGGGGGCGATGAGCAGTTCTTC. Translation: CASSRTGTGGDEQFF.